This T cell receptor beta chain derives from a study of T cell responses to AZD1222 COVID-19 vaccine. Profiling relied on immunoSEQ multiplex PCR, and the TCRdb table lists in-frame clones only, not all of them. The repertoire includes more than 90,000 clones, approximately 90% of them detected once, and about 4% sits in the top ten. The CDR3 has 14 residues. J lost 6 bases, V lost 3 bases, and 6 bases had no gene match. The germline CDR1 and CDR2 sequences are LGHDT and YNNKEL (reference sequence). The specimen was peripheral blood, collected 28 days after the second AZD1222 dose. This rearrangement joins TRBV3-1 (or the pseudogene TRBV3-2) to TRBJ2-3; TRBD1 matches 7 bases. The TCR comes from an adult who received the AZD1222 COVID-19 vaccine. The CDR3 coding sequence is TGTGCCAGCAGCCAGGGGGACAGTCGGGATACGCAGTATTTT. Translating gives CASSQGDSRDTQYF.